This note documents a single T cell receptor beta chain sequence. Other DNA sequences in this sample translate to the same CDR3. This entry comes from a study of TIL therapy for anti-PD-1-resistant metastatic lung cancer. This was the immunoSEQ v3 assay. Repertoires were generated with immunoSEQ multiplex PCR, while TCRdb's copy carries only in-frame clones and drops some. The table records 45,000 to 75,000 clones, around 86% of them present only once. Time point reported: pre-treatment sample, taken before nivolumab and TIL therapy. The sample in question was blood, obtained at baseline. The TCR was taken from a person aged 25-85 years with non-small cell lung cancer.

The CDR3 protein is CASSESGFNQPQHF. The CDR3 DNA sequence: TGTGCCAGCAGTGAATCTGGGTTCAATCAGCCCCAGCATTTT. The chain is built from TRBV25-1 and TRBJ1-5; D not resolved. The germline V and J ends were trimmed by 1 base and 3 bases, with 7 bases remaining between them. The CDR3 length is 14 residues. The germline gives CDR1 MGHDK, CDR2 SYGVNS.